Each of the 31 T cell receptor beta chains below was sequenced from the same sample in a study of cytomegalovirus exposure and HLA in healthy donors. 60 Vbeta and 13 Jbeta primers were used in PCR. Assay: immunoSEQ multiplex PCR; the TCRdb copy retains only in-frame clones and omits some. The table records about 180,000 clones, about 81% of them present only once. Sample: PBMCs. These TCRs come from a man in his forties in good health and CMV-seronegative.

The J gene is TRBJ2-2, the V gene TRBV6-1, with 8 bases lining up with TRBD2. CDR1 and CDR2 (germline): MNHNS, SASEGT. V lost 5 bases, J lost 6 bases, and 8 bases stayed unmatched. The length of the CDR3 is 15 residues. CDR3 region: CASSSRTSLAGELFF. CDR3 sequence (DNA): TGTGCCAGCAGTTCCCGGACTAGCTTGGCCGGGGAGCTGTTTTTT.

The chain uses TRBV5-6 and TRBJ1-5, with D maybe TRBD1 (5 bases). The V end lost 3 bases, the J end lost 4 bases, and 14 bases lay between the germline ends. The germline V gene encodes CDR1 SGHDT and CDR2 YYEEEE. This CDR3 is built from 15 residues. The CDR3 DNA follows: TGTGCCAGCAGCTGGCGGGGCACGGTGAATCAGCCCCAGCATTTT. As protein: CASSWRGTVNQPQHF.

V usage is TRBV21-1 and J usage is TRBJ2-1; the table assigns TRBD1, which was not confirmed against the DNA. TRBV21-1 is an annotated pseudogene. There are 13 residues in the CDR3. The CDR3 DNA reads TGTGCCAGCAGCAAAGAGACATTCAATGAGCAGTTCTTC. The encoded protein is CASSKETFNEQFF.

V is TRBV14 and J is TRBJ2-7; 9 bases align to TRBD1. J lost 6 bases, V lost 4 bases, and 4 bases had no gene match. Germline V gives CDR1 SGHDN, CDR2 FVKESK. This CDR3 comprises 13 residues. The CDR3 bases are TGTGCCAGCAGCCTGGGACAGGGCACCGAGCAGTACTTC. Encoded protein: CASSLGQGTEQYF. The full variable domain, its missing parts supplied by reference TRBV14 and TRBJ2-7, is EAGVTQFPSHSVIEKGQTVTLRCDPISGHDNLYWYRRVMGKEIKFLLHFVKESKQDESGMPNNRFLAERTGGTYSTLKVQPAELEDSGVYFCASSLGQGTEQYFGPGTRLTVT.

CDR3 coding DNA: TGCGCCAGCAGCCCGGACAGGGGGTACAACACCGGGGAGCTGTTTTTT. It is translated as CASSPDRGYNTGELFF. This chain links TRBV5-1 with TRBJ2-2; 10 nucleotides agree with TRBD1. V trimming: 4 bases; J trimming: 2 bases; junction bases outside the gene matches: 5. CDR1 and CDR2 (germline): SGHRS, YFSETQ. The CDR3 loop spans 16 amino acids.

This clone was observed a few times. The chain recombines TRBV7-6 with TRBJ2-7, with 7 bases fitting TRBD1. V lost 0 bases to trimming and J lost 5 bases; unmatched junction nucleotides: 4. This CDR3 region has 14 residues. Germline V gene sequence: CDR1 SGHVS, CDR2 FNYEAQ. CDR3 bases: TGTGCCAGCAGCTTAGCAGGGGGCAAGGACGAGCAGTACTTC. Translating gives CASSLAGGKDEQYF.

This chain links TRBV28 with TRBJ2-5, with a possible D match to TRBD2 (6 bases). The CDR3 has 14 residues. The V end was cut by 4 bases, the J end by 5 bases, with 14 bases between. Germline CDR1 MDHEN, CDR2 SYDVKM. The CDR3: CASSSGGLGETQYF. The DNA for the CDR3 is TGTGCCAGCAGTTCCGGGGGATTGGGGGAGACCCAGTACTTC.

The chain combines TRBV28 with TRBJ1-5; D may be TRBD1 (6 bases). This CDR3 has 15 amino acids. Germline V gene data show CDR1 as MDHEN and CDR2 as SYDVKM. Between the trimmed V and J ends, which lost 6 bases and 7 bases, there was a span of 19 bases. CDR3 loop: CASSPQQGPGQPQHF. For the CDR3, the DNA is TGTGCCAGCAGCCCTCAACAGGGCCCGGGACAGCCCCAGCATTTT.

The chain couples TRBV5-6 to TRBJ2-1; the D gene is possibly TRBD1 (6 bases). The CDR3 is made up of 16 amino acids. Trimming stripped 1 base from V and 3 bases from J, with 14 bases between. CDR1 and CDR2 (germline): SGHDT, YYEEEE. CDR3 coding DNA: TGTGCCAGCAGCTTGAACGCAGGGGCCCACTACAATGAGCAGTTCTTC. It yields the protein CASSLNAGAHYNEQFF.

V gene TRBV25-1 combines with J gene TRBJ1-5, with a possible D match to TRBD1 (5 bases). V lost 6 bases and J 11 bases, leaving 23 bases between the germline ends. Germline V CDR1 and CDR2: MGHDK, SYGVNS. The CDR3 runs 15 residues. CDR3 amino acids: CASRGGVEFGEAQHF. In nucleotides, the CDR3 is TGTGCCAGCAGGGGGGGGGTAGAATTCGGTGAGGCCCAGCATTTT.

The J gene is TRBJ2-3, the V gene TRBV19; 7 positions agree with TRBD2. Germline assignment: CDR1 LNHDA and CDR2 SQIVND (reference sequence). V trimming: 5 bases; J trimming: 1 base; junction bases outside the gene matches: 9. CDR3 length equals 16 residues. CDR3: CASSPGLGPRTDTQYF. In DNA form, the CDR3 reads TGTGCCAGTAGTCCCGGACTAGGTCCTCGCACAGATACGCAGTATTTT.

V usage is TRBV5-4 and J usage is TRBJ1-5; D gene uncertain. The ends were cut back, 0 bases at V and 2 bases at J, with 12 bases in the middle. The CDR3 is 16 amino acids. Germline CDR1 and CDR2: SGHNT and YYREEE (reference sequence). CDR3 amino acids: CASSLDGLQGNQPQHF. CDR3 DNA sequence: TGTGCCAGCAGCTTGGACGGACTACAAGGCAATCAGCCCCAGCATTTT.

DNA of the CDR3: TGTGCCAGCAGCTTAGACACCTACGAGCAGTACTTC. This codes for CASSLDTYEQYF. The V call is TRBV11-3, the J call TRBJ2-7; D not resolved. From germline, CDR1 is SGHNT and CDR2 YENEEA. The CDR3 has 12 amino acids. The V end was cut by 0 bases, the J end by 2 bases, with 2 bases between. Variable domain in full (rest from reference TRBV11-3 and TRBJ2-7): EAGVVQSPRYKIIEKKQPVAFWCNPISGHNTLYWYLQNLGQGPELLIRYENEEAVDDSQLPKDRFSAERLKGVDSTLKIQPAELGDSAVYLCASSLDTYEQYFGPGTRLTVT.

The chain links TRBV11-3 to TRBJ2-5; a weak D match, TRBD1 (6 bases). Trimming removed 6 bases from V and 4 bases from J, with 12 bases in between. Germline CDR1 and CDR2: SGHNT and YENEEA. The CDR3 contains 13 residues. The CDR3 nucleotides read TGTGCCAGCAGTGACAGGTCGGGAGAGACCCAGTACTTC. This encodes CASSDRSGETQYF.

The chain joins TRBV7-9 to TRBJ2-7; 9 bases align to TRBD2. Germline V gene data show CDR1 as SEHNR and CDR2 as FQNEAQ (reference sequence). This CDR3 has 17 residues. With V trimmed by 5 bases and J by 2 bases, 13 bases remained unmatched. The CDR3 protein is CASSTMMTSGVPYEQYF. DNA of the CDR3: TGTGCCAGCAGCACTATGATGACTAGCGGAGTCCCCTACGAGCAGTACTTC.

This sequence joins TRBV7-2 and TRBJ2-7; 9 nucleotides line up with TRBD1. Germline assignment: CDR1 SGHTA and CDR2 FQGNSA. The length of the CDR3 is 15 residues. The V segment lost 1 base and the J segment 2 bases; nucleotides outside the gene matches: 3. CDR3 residues: CASSLDRQGAYEQYF. CDR3 bases: TGTGCCAGCAGCTTAGATCGACAGGGGGCCTACGAGCAGTACTTC.

The chain combines TRBV15 with TRBJ2-3; TRBD2 matches at 10 bases. CDR1 is LNHNV, CDR2 YYDKDF, per germline (reference sequence). V gave up 3 bases and J gave up 1 base; unmatched junction bases: 13. This CDR3 spans 19 amino acids. In DNA, the CDR3 is TGTGCCACCAGCAGGAGAGGGCCTAGCGGGAGTTCCCGCACAGATACGCAGTATTTT. Its protein is CATSRRGPSGSSRTDTQYF.

Details on this clone: Germline is not matched at one junction end, which may reflect a read error. This chain uses TRBV5-6 with TRBJ2-7; D remains ambiguous. The CDR3 has 10 residues. CDR1 is SGHDT and CDR2 is YYEEEE in the germline V gene. For the CDR3, the DNA is TGTGCCAGCAGCTTCGCCCCAGAGGTCTTC. Protein product: CASSFAPEVF.

V usage is TRBV5-1 and J usage is TRBJ1-2, with 10 bases lining up with TRBD1. Germline CDR1 is SGHRS and CDR2 is YFSETQ. The CDR3 is made up of 15 amino acids. With 2 bases clipped from V and 4 bases from J, the junction kept 5 bases outside the gene matches. The CDR3 sequence: CASSLTGQGSYGYTF. CDR3 bases: TGCGCCAGCAGCTTAACGGGACAGGGGTCCTATGGCTACACCTTC.

The chain recombines TRBV9 with TRBJ1-6; 8 nucleotides agree with TRBD1. In germline, CDR1 is SGDLS, CDR2 YYNGEE. This CDR3 spans 14 amino acids. V lost 5 bases to trimming and J lost 8 bases; unmatched junction nucleotides: 6. CDR3 DNA sequence: TGTGCCAGCAGAGCCGGGACAGGTTATTCACCCCTCCACTTT. Translation: CASRAGTGYSPLHF.

The chain employs TRBV28 and TRBJ2-2; 11 bases agree with TRBD1. This CDR3 spans 16 amino acids. Trimming took 10 bases from V and 0 from J; bases not matched to a gene: 7. Germline V CDR1 and CDR2: MDHEN, SYDVKM. CDR3 sequence (DNA): TGTGCCACGACCGGGGACAGGGGGTCGAACACCGGGGAGCTGTTTTTT. This gives the protein CATTGDRGSNTGELFF.

This chain uses TRBV28 with TRBJ1-2, with D unclear. Germline V gives CDR1 MDHEN, CDR2 SYDVKM. This CDR3 spans 14 amino acids. The V end lost 7 bases, the J end lost 0 bases, and 12 bases lay between the germline ends. For the CDR3, the DNA is TGTGCCAGCACCAGAAACGCAGCTAACTATGGCTACACCTTC. Amino acid sequence: CASTRNAANYGYTF.

The V call is TRBV4-1, the J call TRBJ1-5, with a weak D call TRBD1 (6 bases). Germline V gives CDR1 MGHRA, CDR2 YSYEKL. Trimming stripped 2 bases from V and 6 bases from J, with 14 bases between. The CDR3 covers 15 residues. The CDR3 sequence is CASSQSTGNTQPQHF. CDR3 coding DNA: TGCGCCAGCAGCCAATCCACAGGGAATACTCAGCCCCAGCATTTT.

The chain carries TRBV19 and TRBJ1-1, with D possibly TRBD1 on 5 matching bases. V lost 1 base to trimming and J lost 10 bases, with 16 bases between them. Per germline, CDR1 LNHDA and CDR2 SQIVND (reference sequence). The CDR3 length is 14 residues. The CDR3 bases are TGTGCCAGTAGTATAGGGGGCCCCCAAGGCGCAGCTTTCTTT. The encoded protein is CASSIGGPQGAAFF.

The V gene is TRBV28, the J gene TRBJ2-7; 11 bases align to TRBD2. The CDR3 length is 20 residues. V lost 5 bases, J lost 4 bases, and 22 bases stayed unmatched. CDR1 MDHEN and CDR2 SYDVKM come from the germline V gene. CDR3 in amino acids: CASSTNGGRPTSGSSYEQYF. CDR3 bases: TGTGCCAGCAGTACCAACGGGGGACGGCCTACTAGCGGGAGTAGTTACGAGCAGTACTTC.

The V gene is TRBV7-9, the J gene TRBJ2-7; 7 bases fit TRBD1. The J segment lost 12 bases and the V segment lost 3 bases, leaving 14 bases of the junction unmatched. Looked up from germline, CDR1 is SEHNR and CDR2 is FQNEAQ (reference sequence). The CDR3 is made up of 14 amino acids. CDR3 coding DNA: TGTGCCAGCAGCTTCCGACAGGGAGCAAGTAATCTGTACTTC. As protein: CASSFRQGASNLYF.

The chain couples TRBV19 to TRBJ1-5; 7 nucleotides line up with TRBD1. The CDR3 is 17 amino acids. V trimming: 4 bases; J trimming: 0 bases; junction bases outside the gene matches: 9. Looked up from germline, CDR1 is LNHDA and CDR2 is SQIVND (reference sequence). CDR3 sequence (DNA): TGTGCCAGTAGTACAGGGGGTACTAAGGATAGCAATCAGCCCCAGCATTTT. The encoded protein is CASSTGGTKDSNQPQHF.

This clone was seen only once. This CDR3 is CASSPFGGSNNSPLHF. In nucleotides, the CDR3 is TGTGCCAGCAGCCCCTTTGGGGGCAGTAATAATTCACCCCTCCACTTT. The chain links TRBV5-4 to TRBJ1-6; TRBD1 might be the D (6 bases). Trimming stripped 4 bases from V and 5 bases from J, with 16 bases between. CDR3 length: 16 residues. Per germline, CDR1 SGHNT and CDR2 YYREEE (reference sequence).

The rearrangement links TRBV7-9 to TRBJ2-7; 8 nucleotides match TRBD1. V lost 0 bases, J lost 4 bases, and 5 bases stayed unmatched. CDR1 and CDR2 (germline): SEHNR, FQNEAQ (reference sequence). The CDR3 totals 15 residues. CDR3 coding DNA: TGTGCCAGCAGCTTAGCGGGGGACAGGTGGTACGAGCAGTACTTC. Translated, it gives CASSLAGDRWYEQYF.

The chain carries TRBV7-8 and TRBJ2-3, with D possibly TRBD1 on 6 matching bases. The CDR3 extends over 15 amino acids. Per germline, CDR1 SGHVS and CDR2 FQNEAQ. Trimming took 5 bases from V and 4 from J, leaving 16 bases between them. Here the CDR3 reads CASSQNRATADTQYF. The CDR3 DNA reads as TGTGCCAGCAGCCAGAACAGGGCAACTGCAGATACGCAGTATTTT.

The V gene is TRBV20-1, the J gene TRBJ2-5, with D tentatively TRBD1 (6 bases). The CDR3 length is 11 residues. Trimming removed 5 bases at V and 6 bases at J, with 10 bases between. Germline CDR1 reads DFQATT; CDR2 reads SNEGSKA (reference sequence). CDR3 in amino acids: CSAGDKQTQYF. In DNA form, the CDR3 reads TGCAGTGCTGGGGACAAGCAGACCCAGTACTTC.